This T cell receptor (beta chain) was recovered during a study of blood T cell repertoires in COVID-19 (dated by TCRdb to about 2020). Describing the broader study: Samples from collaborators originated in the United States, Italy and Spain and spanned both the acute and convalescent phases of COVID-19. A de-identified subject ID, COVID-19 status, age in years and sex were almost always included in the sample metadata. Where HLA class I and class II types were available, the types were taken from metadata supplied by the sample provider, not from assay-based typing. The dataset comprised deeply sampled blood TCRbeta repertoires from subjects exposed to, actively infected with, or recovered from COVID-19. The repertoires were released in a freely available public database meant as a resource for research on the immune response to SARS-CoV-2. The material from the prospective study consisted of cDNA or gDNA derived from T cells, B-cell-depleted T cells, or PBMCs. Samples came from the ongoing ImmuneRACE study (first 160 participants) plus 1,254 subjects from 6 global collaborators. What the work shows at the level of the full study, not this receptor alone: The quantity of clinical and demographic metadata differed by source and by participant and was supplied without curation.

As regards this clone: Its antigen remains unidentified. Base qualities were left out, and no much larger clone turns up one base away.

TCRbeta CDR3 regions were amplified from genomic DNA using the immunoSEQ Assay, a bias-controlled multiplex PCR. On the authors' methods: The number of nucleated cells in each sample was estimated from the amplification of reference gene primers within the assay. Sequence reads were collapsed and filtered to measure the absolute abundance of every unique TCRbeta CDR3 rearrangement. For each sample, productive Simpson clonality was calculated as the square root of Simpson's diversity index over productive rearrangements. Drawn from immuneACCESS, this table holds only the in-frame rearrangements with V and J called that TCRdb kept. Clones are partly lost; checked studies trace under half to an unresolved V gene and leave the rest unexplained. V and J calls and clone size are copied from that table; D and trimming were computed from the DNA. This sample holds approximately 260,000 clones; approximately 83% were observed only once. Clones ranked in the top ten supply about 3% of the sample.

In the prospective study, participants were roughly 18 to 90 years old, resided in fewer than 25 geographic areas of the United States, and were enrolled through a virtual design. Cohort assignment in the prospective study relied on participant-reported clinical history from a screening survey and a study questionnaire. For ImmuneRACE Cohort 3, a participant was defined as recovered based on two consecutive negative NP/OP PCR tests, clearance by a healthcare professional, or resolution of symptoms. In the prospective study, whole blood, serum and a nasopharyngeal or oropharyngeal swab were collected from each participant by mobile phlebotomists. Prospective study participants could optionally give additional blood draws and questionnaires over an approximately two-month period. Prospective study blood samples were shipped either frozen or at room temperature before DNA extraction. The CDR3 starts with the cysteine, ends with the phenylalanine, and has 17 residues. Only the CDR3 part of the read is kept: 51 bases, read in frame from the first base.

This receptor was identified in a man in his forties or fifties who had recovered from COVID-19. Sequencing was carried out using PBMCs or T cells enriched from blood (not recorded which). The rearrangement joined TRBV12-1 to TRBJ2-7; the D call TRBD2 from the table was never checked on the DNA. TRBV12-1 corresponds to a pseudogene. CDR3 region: CASSFELAGGFTYEQYF. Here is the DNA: TGTGCCAGCAGCTTTGAGCTAGCGGGAGGTTTTACCTACGAGCAGTACTTC.